What follows are 12 T cell receptor beta chains derived from one specimen sequenced in a study of CD8+CD57+ T cells in acquired aplastic anemia. TCR beta VDJ combinations and CDR3 sequences were profiled from genomic DNA. From the reads, TCRdb called clonotypes with MiXCR, one entry per CDR3 protein. The table has 150,000 to 200,000 distinct CDR3 sequences, 64% seen once. Sequencing used sorted CD4+, CD8+, or CD8+CD57+ T cells (not recorded which) from PBMCs. These receptors all stem from a human donor with severe aplastic anemia or a healthy control (not recorded which).

The chain is built from TRBV5-5 and TRBJ1-1, with D possibly TRBD1 on 6 matching bases. Germline V gene sequence: CDR1 SGHKS, CDR2 YYEKEE (reference sequence). The CDR3 is made up of 16 amino acids. V shed 3 bases and J shed 6 bases, with 21 bases lying between them. In DNA, the CDR3 is TGTGCCAGCAGCTCGTTGGCAGGGGTTAGGTTCGCTGAAGCTTTCTTT. Protein sequence: CASSSLAGVRFAEAFF. The full variable domain, rest sourced from reference TRBV5-5 and TRBJ1-1, is DAGVTQSPTHLIKTRGQQVTLRCSPISGHKSVSWYQQVLGQGPQFIFQYYEKEERGRGNFPDRFSARQFPNYSSELNVNALLLGDSALYLCASSSLAGVRFAEAFFGQGTRLTVV.

The chain combines TRBV12-5 with TRBJ2-7; D is perhaps TRBD1 (5 bases). V lost 0 bases and J 4 bases, leaving 7 bases between the germline ends. The CDR3 has 13 amino acids. Germline V gene lookup returns CDR1 LGHNT and CDR2 FRNRAP. CDR3 protein: CASGLVTGYEQYF. The DNA of the CDR3 is TGTGCTAGTGGTTTGGTTACAGGTTACGAGCAGTACTTC.

CDR3 nucleotides: TGTGCCAGTAGGCTCACAGGACCCTATGGCTACACCTTC. Encoded protein: CASRLTGPYGYTF. The genes are TRBV19 and TRBJ1-2, with D possibly being TRBD1 (5 bases). V was pared by 6 bases and J by 4 bases, with 12 bases between. CDR1 LNHDA and CDR2 SQIVND come from the germline V gene (reference sequence). The CDR3 is 13 amino acids.

V gene TRBV12-3 or TRBV12-4 combines with J gene TRBJ1-2; D remains unclear. Deletions cut 9 bases from V and 4 bases from J, with 15 bases between. The CDR3 consists of 13 residues. The CDR3 DNA sequence: TGTGCCAGAAGCCCACTTTCGGGCTATGGCTACACCTTC. It codes for CARSPLSGYGYTF.

The chain recombines TRBV20-1 with TRBJ1-1; D is unresolved. There are 11 residues in the CDR3. Germline V gene data show CDR1 as DFQATT and CDR2 as SNEGSKA (reference sequence). Trimming took 4 bases from V and 11 from J, leaving 14 bases between them. The CDR3 spells CSAIKSLRAFF. The CDR3 bases are TGCAGTGCTATCAAATCCCTCAGGGCTTTCTTT.

This clonotype was seen a handful of times. The junction does not match germline at one end; this may be a read error. The chain is built from TRBV6-5 and TRBJ2-7; perhaps TRBD1 as D (6 bases). The V gene's germline CDR1 is MNHEY and CDR2 SVGAGI. The CDR3 extends over 14 amino acids. CDR3 bases: TGTGCCACCAGTGCGTCAGGGGTTTCCTACGAGCAGTACTTC. It translates to CATSASGVSYEQYF.

The rearrangement uses TRBV5-1 and TRBJ1-1, with 12 bases fitting TRBD1. Germline V gene data show CDR1 as SGHRS and CDR2 as YFSETQ. The CDR3 contains 15 residues. Unmatched junction bases numbered 6, after V lost 4 bases and J lost 5 bases. This CDR3 is CASSHPGQGATEAFF. The CDR3 DNA is TGCGCCAGCAGCCACCCGGGACAGGGGGCTACTGAAGCTTTCTTT.

V and J are TRBV2 and TRBJ1-5; TRBD1 is a possible D gene (5 bases). The germline gives CDR1 SNHLY, CDR2 FYNNEI. This CDR3 is 14 amino acids long. Trimming stripped 2 bases from V and 0 bases from J, with 5 bases between. The CDR3 reads CASSERGSNQPQHF. The CDR3 nucleotides read TGTGCCAGCAGTGAAAGGGGTAGCAATCAGCCCCAGCATTTT. Based on the CDR3 plus reference TRBV2 and TRBJ1-5, the full variable domain is EPEVTQTPSHQVTQMGQEVILRCVPISNHLYFYWYRQILGQKVEFLVSFYNNEISEKSEIFDDQFSVERPDGSNFTLKIRSTKLEDSAMYFCASSERGSNQPQHFGDGTRLSIL.

This clonotype was observed at least ten times. The chain couples TRBV29-1 to TRBJ2-7; D perhaps matches TRBD2 (5 bases). Trimming took 7 bases from V and 2 from J, leaving 15 bases between them. Germline CDR1 SQVTM, CDR2 ANQGSEA. The CDR3 sequence is 13 residues long. CDR3 residues: CSAAGIGTYEQYF. In DNA, the CDR3 is TGCAGCGCTGCCGGGATTGGGACCTACGAGCAGTACTTC.

The V and J genes are TRBV7-2 and TRBJ2-2; D ambiguous. Germline values: CDR1 SGHTA, CDR2 FQGNSA. The CDR3 extends over 14 amino acids. V shed 0 bases and J shed 4 bases, with 6 bases lying between them. The CDR3 sequence is CASSLAGFTGELFF. The CDR3 nucleotides are TGTGCCAGCAGCTTAGCGGGGTTCACCGGGGAGCTGTTTTTT.

This clonotype was seen at least ten times. The chain joins TRBV13 to TRBJ1-6; 11 nucleotides align to TRBD1. V was clipped by 1 base and J by 10 bases; unmatched bases: 6. The CDR3 is made up of 16 amino acids. Germline-derived CDR1 and CDR2 are PRHDT and FYEKMQ (reference sequence). The CDR3 sequence: CASSLEGQGVESPLHF. The CDR3 DNA reads as TGTGCCAGCAGCTTAGAGGGACAGGGGGTAGAGTCACCCCTCCACTTT.

The gene calls are TRBV13 and TRBJ1-1; 7 nucleotides align to TRBD1. Germline lookup yields CDR1 PRHDT and CDR2 FYEKMQ (reference sequence). V dropped 2 bases and J dropped 0; count of bases not matched to a gene: 3. The CDR3 length is 15 residues. The CDR3 region is CASSLRGPMNTEAFF. The DNA of the CDR3 is TGTGCCAGCAGCTTAAGGGGGCCGATGAACACTGAAGCTTTCTTT.